The 18 T cell receptor beta chains reported below all come from one sample, sequenced in a study of control samples from healthy donors and cancer patients. The repertoire was sequenced with immunoSEQ multiplex PCR; TCRdb's copy has only in-frame clones and lacks some. The sample holds 140,000 or so clones, around 90% seen once. Sequencing was done on a sample of blood. The receptors stem from a man younger than 45 in good health.

The rearrangement links TRBV10-1 to TRBJ2-7, with 7 bases lining up with TRBD1. Unmatched junction bases numbered 8, after V lost 3 bases and J lost 6 bases. The CDR3 is 14 amino acids. Germline loops: CDR1 WNHNN, CDR2 SYGVQD (reference sequence). CDR3 protein: CASSDWDRGGEQYF. In DNA, the CDR3 is TGCGCCAGCAGTGATTGGGACAGAGGCGGCGAGCAGTACTTC.

The rearrangement links TRBV9 to TRBJ2-1; weak D call: TRBD1 (6 bases). The CDR3 spans 14 residues. Germline CDR1 and CDR2: SGDLS and YYNGEE. The V end lost 3 bases, the J end lost 7 bases, and 14 bases lay between the germline ends. The CDR3 DNA reads TGTGCCAGCAGCGAGTCGGACAGTAATAATGAGCAGTTCTTC. As protein: CASSESDSNNEQFF.

The sample holds one count of this clone. The chain recombines TRBV15 with TRBJ1-1, with D maybe TRBD1 (5 bases). Trimming took off 0 bases at V and 0 bases at J, with 14 bases between the two ends. The CDR3 is 17 residues long. Germline V gene data show CDR1 as LNHNV and CDR2 as YYDKDF (reference sequence). CDR3 nucleotide sequence: TGTGCCACCAGCAGAGACGTCAGGGAGGGGATGAACACTGAAGCTTTCTTT. Translating gives CATSRDVREGMNTEAFF. Full variable domain (remainder filled in from reference TRBV15 and TRBJ1-1): DAMVIQNPRYQVTQFGKPVTLSCSQTLNHNVMYWYQQKSSQAPKLLFHYYDKDFNNEADTPDNFQSRRPNTSFCFLDIRSPGLGDTAMYLCATSRDVREGMNTEAFFGQGTRLTVV.

The chain links TRBV5-1 to TRBJ2-1, with 9 bases matching TRBD2. V lost 6 bases and J lost 1; bases outside the gene matches: 8. Germline assignment: CDR1 SGHRS and CDR2 YFSETQ. This CDR3 has 16 amino acids. CDR3 in amino acids: CASKPPLAGSYNEQFF. In nucleotides, the CDR3 is TGCGCCAGCAAACCCCCCCTAGCGGGGTCCTACAATGAGCAGTTCTTC.

The genes are TRBV24-1 and TRBJ2-2; no reliable D call. The CDR3 is 13 residues long. The V gene's germline CDR1 is KGHDR and CDR2 SFDVKD. V was pared by 4 bases and J by 7 bases, with 9 bases between. The CDR3 bases are TGTGCCACCAGTGACCAAGAGCGCGGGGAGCTGTTTTTT. Translation: CATSDQERGELFF.

The genes are TRBV12-3 or TRBV12-4 and TRBJ1-1, with unresolved D. Trimming shortened V by 3 bases and J by 6 bases, and 8 bases separated the two germline ends. This CDR3 contains 12 residues. CDR3 nucleotides: TGTGCCAGCAGTTTCGGGTATGCTGAAGCTTTCTTT. It yields the protein CASSFGYAEAFF.

The gene calls are TRBV7-2 and TRBJ1-2; TRBD1 aligns across 12 bases. J lost 7 bases, V lost 5 bases, and 11 bases had no gene match. The CDR3 sequence is 16 residues long. Germline-derived CDR1 and CDR2 are SGHTA and FQGNSA. CDR3 protein: CASSPPGTGGRGGYTF. The CDR3, as DNA: TGTGCCAGCAGCCCCCCCGGGACAGGGGGCCGGGGTGGCTACACCTTC.

The gene calls are TRBV7-9 and TRBJ1-1; no reliable D call. Germline values: CDR1 SEHNR, CDR2 FQNEAQ (reference sequence). CDR3 length: 15 residues. V dropped 1 base and J dropped 0 bases, with 9 bases sitting between them. For the CDR3, the DNA is TGTGCCAGCAGCTTAGTTCTGGGCTTGAACACTGAAGCTTTCTTT. As protein: CASSLVLGLNTEAFF.

The chain joins TRBV7-8 to TRBJ1-1, with TRBD1 as a possible D gene (6 bases). The CDR3 is 12 amino acids. Germline V gene data show CDR1 as SGHVS and CDR2 as FQNEAQ. V lost 5 bases, J lost 4 bases, and 8 bases lay in between. The CDR3 is CASSQGGTEAFF. In DNA, the CDR3 is TGTGCCAGCAGCCAAGGGGGCACTGAAGCTTTCTTT.

J is TRBJ2-3 and V is TRBV14; no clear D gene. The V and J ends lost 3 bases and 0 bases respectively, with 7 bases between them. The CDR3 runs 14 residues. Germline CDR1 SGHDN, CDR2 FVKESK. The CDR3, as DNA: TGTGCCAGCAGCCACACCTCTAGCACAGATACGCAGTATTTT. It yields the protein CASSHTSSTDTQYF.

The CDR3 spells CASSYLRGARELFF. The CDR3 DNA reads TGTGCCAGCAGCTACTTGAGAGGAGCTAGGGAGCTGTTTTTT. The V and J genes are TRBV14 and TRBJ2-2, with unresolved D. Germline values: CDR1 SGHDN, CDR2 FVKESK. CDR3 length: 14 residues. The V end lost 5 bases, the J end lost 9 bases, and 16 bases lay between the germline ends.

This rearrangement joins TRBV11-2 to TRBJ2-1; no clear D. V was trimmed by 1 base and J by 9 bases, leaving 4 bases between them. Germline V gene sequence: CDR1 SGHAT, CDR2 FQNNGV. This CDR3 contains 11 residues. This CDR3 reads CASSLGGEQFF. In DNA form, the CDR3 reads TGTGCCAGCAGCTTAGGTGGTGAGCAGTTCTTC.

The rearrangement uses TRBV30 and TRBJ2-1; 9 positions agree with TRBD2. CDR1 GTSNPN and CDR2 SVGIG come from the germline V gene (reference sequence). This CDR3 is built from 14 residues. V gave up 0 bases and J gave up 8 bases; unmatched junction bases: 5. CDR3 nucleotides: TGTGCCTGGAGTGTACGGCGGGGGGGCCATGAGCAGTTCTTC. Amino acid sequence: CAWSVRRGGHEQFF.

The chain recombines TRBV27 with TRBJ1-1; 7 positions agree with TRBD1. This CDR3 region has 17 residues. Trimming removed 5 bases from V and 0 bases from J; junction bases left unmatched: 12. Germline V gives CDR1 MNHEY, CDR2 SMNVEV (reference sequence). This chain's CDR3 is CASSLGEGAHLNTEAFF. In DNA form, the CDR3 reads TGTGCCAGCAGTCTAGGCGAGGGGGCGCATCTGAACACTGAAGCTTTCTTT.

V is TRBV27 and J is TRBJ2-7; D ambiguous. Trimming took 8 bases from V and 1 from J, leaving 9 bases between them. CDR3 size: 12 residues. Germline assignment: CDR1 MNHEY and CDR2 SMNVEV (reference sequence). The CDR3 loop reads CASSGLSYEQYF. CDR3 coding DNA: TGTGCCAGCTCTGGCTTATCCTACGAGCAGTACTTC.

The V and J genes are TRBV7-8 and TRBJ1-4; the D gene is possibly TRBD1 (6 bases). Germline lookup yields CDR1 SGHVS and CDR2 FQNEAQ. Trimming took 0 bases from V and 0 from J, leaving 14 bases between them. This CDR3 region has 18 residues. The CDR3 sequence: CASSLAGQPSATNEKLFF. CDR3 sequence (DNA): TGTGCCAGCAGCTTAGCAGGACAGCCGTCTGCAACTAATGAAAAACTGTTTTTT.

The rearrangement links TRBV5-1 to TRBJ2-1, with D unclear. V lost 3 bases, J lost 10 bases, and 14 bases lay in between. The CDR3 has 13 residues. From germline, CDR1 is SGHRS and CDR2 YFSETQ. This CDR3 is CASSSDPAAEQFF. As DNA, the CDR3 is TGCGCCAGCAGCTCGGACCCGGCCGCCGAGCAGTTCTTC.

V gene TRBV19 combines with J gene TRBJ2-1; D is unclear. CDR1 and CDR2 (germline): LNHDA, SQIVND (reference sequence). This CDR3 contains 15 residues. V was shortened by 5 bases and J by 0 bases, with 11 bases between the two germline ends. DNA for the CDR3: TGTGCCAGTAGTCTGACATTTTTCTCCTACAATGAGCAGTTCTTC. This gives the protein CASSLTFFSYNEQFF.